Each of the 3 T cell receptor beta chains below was sequenced from the same sample in a study of T cell responses to AZD1222 COVID-19 vaccine. Generated by immunoSEQ multiplex PCR, the TCRdb table keeps only in-frame clones and is missing some. The table records 83,000 or so clones, roughly 88% of them present only once. The source was peripheral blood, collected on day 0 of AZD1222 vaccination. Receptors originate from an adult in good health.

The rearrangement links TRBV5-1 to TRBJ2-5; no firm D call. The CDR3 loop spans 14 amino acids. Germline V gives CDR1 SGHRS, CDR2 YFSETQ. V lost 2 bases, J lost 7 bases, and 15 bases lay in between. In DNA, the CDR3 is TGCGCCAGCAGCTTAAACCCTGACACCCGGACCCAGTACTTC. Translated: CASSLNPDTRTQYF.

The table lists this clone with a few counts. The V and J genes are TRBV11-1 and TRBJ2-5, with D maybe TRBD1 (5 bases). Germline V gene data show CDR1 as SGHAT and CDR2 as FQDESV (reference sequence). The CDR3 covers 16 residues. V dropped 6 bases and J dropped 5 bases, with 22 bases sitting between them. The CDR3 reads CASRDNRKIDGETQYF. CDR3 DNA: TGTGCCAGCAGGGACAACCGGAAGATCGATGGGGAGACCCAGTACTTC.

This chain links TRBV21-1 with TRBJ2-1; the table's TRBD2 call for D was not verified on the DNA. TRBV21-1 constitutes a pseudogene. CDR3 size: 14 residues. CDR3 protein: CASSKERDYNEQFF. The DNA of the CDR3 is TGTGCCAGCAGCAAAGAGCGGGACTACAATGAGCAGTTCTTC.